This is a list of T cell receptor beta chains from one sample in a study of T cell changes during pregnancy in multiple sclerosis. Here immunoSEQ multiplex PCR was the method, and the copy in TCRdb shows in-frame clones only, minus some. The repertoire holds about 75,000 clones, with around 90% as singletons. The source material was CD4+ T cells from peripheral blood mononuclear cells, sampled before pregnancy. The receptors shown here come from a female donor with multiple sclerosis, enrolled in a pregnancy study. Each CDR3 is given with its conserved first and last residue. The D gene is left open where the match is weak. Size is stated for part of the rows, as once, few or many counts, or as a class when the clone is expanded.

v_call	clone_size	j_call	d_call	cdr3_aa	cdr3_nt
TRBV6-1	-	TRBJ1-5	TRBD1	CASSDAGGSAVSNQPQHF	TGTGCCAGCAGTGACGCAGGGGGGTCCGCGGTTAGCAATCAGCCCCAGCATTTT
TRBV20-1	-	TRBJ2-5	-	CSASGETQYF	TGCAGTGCATCAGGGGAGACCCAGTACTTC
TRBV7-8	-	TRBJ1-6	-	CASSLGTRDSPLHF	TGTGCCAGCAGCCTCGGGACTCGAGATTCACCCCTCCACTTT
TRBV19	-	TRBJ2-5	-	CASTVSGGETQYF	TGTGCCAGTACTGTTAGCGGCGGGGAGACCCAGTACTTC
TRBV7-2	-	TRBJ2-5	TRBD2	CASSLVASGGETQYF	TGTGCCAGCAGCTTAGTGGCTAGCGGCGGAGAGACCCAGTACTTC
TRBV7-9	-	TRBJ1-1	-	CASSLELGAVAFF	TGTGCCAGCAGCTTAGAGCTGGGTGCGGTAGCTTTCTTT
TRBV7-9	-	TRBJ2-2	TRBD2	CASSSVGTSGNTGELFF	TGTGCCAGCAGCTCCGTCGGGACTAGCGGGAACACCGGGGAGCTGTTTTTT
TRBV6-1	-	TRBJ1-3	-	CASIATYRNTIYF	TGTGCCAGCATCGCCACTTACCGAAACACCATATATTTT
TRBV10-3	-	TRBJ1-1	TRBD1	CAISDQQGNEAFF	TGTGCCATCAGTGACCAACAGGGGAATGAAGCTTTCTTT
TRBV30	-	TRBJ1-3	-	CAWSVSVSGNTIYF	TGTGCCTGGAGTGTATCTGTCTCTGGAAACACCATATATTTT
TRBV6-5	-	TRBJ1-5	-	CASSKRDNQPQHF	TGTGCCAGCAGTAAGCGTGACAATCAGCCCCAGCATTTT
TRBV30	-	TRBJ1-1	TRBD1	CAFDRGSTEAFF	TGTGCCTTTGACAGGGGGAGCACTGAAGCTTTCTTT
TRBV27	-	TRBJ2-2	-	CASSLVEGRAGELFF	TGTGCCAGCAGTTTAGTAGAGGGCCGAGCCGGGGAGCTGTTTTTT
TRBV4-3	-	TRBJ2-3	TRBD2	CASSRIGGSTDTQYF	TGCGCCAGCAGTAGGATCGGGGGGAGCACAGATACGCAGTATTTT
TRBV9	-	TRBJ1-4	-	CASSVAGGALGNEKLFF	TGTGCCAGCAGCGTAGCGGGGGGGGCTTTGGGTAATGAAAAACTGTTTTTT
TRBV2	once	TRBJ1-1	TRBD1	CASIRDRAANTEAFF	TGTGCCAGCATCCGGGACAGGGCAGCGAACACTGAAGCTTTCTTT
TRBV14	-	TRBJ1-2	TRBD1	CASSQDTGANYGYTF	TGTGCCAGCAGCCAAGATACAGGGGCAAACTATGGCTACACCTTC
TRBV6-1	-	TRBJ2-5	TRBD1	CATRWTGVETQYF	TGTGCCACCAGATGGACAGGGGTCGAGACCCAGTACTTC
TRBV5-1	-	TRBJ2-1	TRBD1	CASRLPGQRDNEQFF	TGCGCCAGCAGATTGCCGGGACAGAGGGACAATGAGCAGTTCTTC
TRBV6-1	-	TRBJ2-7	-	CASNREPFYEQYF	TGTGCCAGCAACCGGGAACCATTCTACGAGCAGTACTTC
TRBV14	few	TRBJ1-2	TRBD1	CASSQKKSGGFDGYTF	TGTGCCAGCAGCCAAAAAAAATCAGGGGGCTTTGATGGCTACACCTTC
TRBV6-1	-	TRBJ1-1	-	CASSGTPQGTEAFF	TGTGCCAGCAGTGGGACACCTCAAGGGACTGAAGCTTTCTTT
TRBV6-7	-	TRBJ2-1	TRBD2	CASSYGGLAGGEQFF	TGTGCCAGCAGTTACGGAGGGCTAGCGGGGGGGGAGCAGTTCTTC
TRBV7-2	-	TRBJ2-5	-	CASSLRAPAGQETQYF	TGTGCCAGCAGCTTAAGGGCCCCCGCGGGCCAAGAGACCCAGTACTTC
TRBV6-1	-	TRBJ1-1	-	CASSHDGGNTEAFF	TGTGCCAGCAGCCATGACGGGGGGAACACTGAAGCTTTCTTT
TRBV27	-	TRBJ1-5	-	CASSFSGVGSNQPQHF	TGTGCCAGCAGTTTCTCAGGGGTGGGGAGCAATCAGCCCCAGCATTTT
TRBV7-8	-	TRBJ2-7	TRBD2	CASSPLAGGAYEQYF	TGTGCCAGCAGCCCACTAGCGGGAGGAGCCTACGAGCAGTACTTC
TRBV27	-	TRBJ1-1	-	CASSLSSSGNTEAFF	TGTGCCAGCAGTTTATCGAGTAGCGGGAACACTGAAGCTTTCTTT
TRBV30	once	TRBJ2-5	TRBD2	CAWSGGVGETQYF	TGTGCCTGGTCGGGGGGGGTTGGCGAGACCCAGTACTTC
TRBV5-1	-	TRBJ2-1	TRBD2	CASSRDLSGGRGYNEQFF	TGCGCCAGCAGCCGTGATCTCTCCGGCGGGAGGGGCTACAATGAGCAGTTCTTC
TRBV9	few	TRBJ2-7	-	CASSPRDTLSYEQYF	TGTGCCAGCAGCCCCCGGGACACCCTCTCCTACGAGCAGTACTTC
TRBV5-1	-	TRBJ2-7	TRBD2	CASSLGLAEEQYF	TGCGCCAGCAGCCTGGGACTAGCGGAGGAGCAGTACTTC
TRBV19	once	TRBJ2-1	-	CASNLRVGHEQFF	TGTGCCAGTAATCTCAGGGTTGGCCATGAGCAGTTCTTC
TRBV5-1	once	TRBJ1-1	TRBD1	CASSRDRGRSFF	TGCGCCAGCAGTCGGGACAGGGGTCGGTCTTTCTTT
TRBV28	once	TRBJ1-5	TRBD1	CASSPERGRVVGYSNQPQHF	TGTGCCAGCAGTCCCGAGAGGGGGCGGGTGGTAGGCTATAGCAATCAGCCCCAGCATTTT
TRBV9	-	TRBJ1-5	TRBD1	CASSPQGYSNQPQHF	TGTGCCAGCAGTCCACAGGGGTATAGCAATCAGCCCCAGCATTTT
TRBV6-6	-	TRBJ2-5	-	CASSYSRVQETQYF	TGTGCCAGCAGTTACTCGCGGGTCCAAGAGACCCAGTACTTC
TRBV11-2	-	TRBJ2-7	-	CASSLDLGSSYEQYF	TGTGCCAGCAGCTTAGATCTCGGGAGCTCCTACGAGCAGTACTTC
TRBV11-3	-	TRBJ2-1	-	CASSLGGEYNEQFF	TGTGCCAGCAGCTTAGGGGGAGAATACAATGAGCAGTTCTTC
TRBV9	-	TRBJ2-3	-	CASSVYVAPDTQYF	TGTGCCAGCAGCGTATACGTAGCGCCGGATACGCAGTATTTT
TRBV9	few	TRBJ1-5	-	CASSPGGGQPQHF	TGTGCCAGCAGCCCTGGGGGAGGTCAGCCCCAGCATTTT
TRBV27	-	TRBJ1-4	TRBD1	CASSSGQGAPDEKLFF	TGTGCCAGCAGTTCGGGACAGGGGGCTCCCGACGAAAAACTGTTTTTT
TRBV6-5	-	TRBJ1-6	-	CASSYFRGSNSPLHF	TGTGCCAGCAGTTACTTCCGGGGTAGTAATTCACCCCTCCACTTT
TRBV18	once	TRBJ2-3	-	CASSPNGGDTGTQYF	TGTGCCAGCTCACCAAACGGCGGGGATACCGGTACGCAGTATTTT
TRBV12-5	-	TRBJ2-3	TRBD2	CASGLGLAVTDTQYF	TGTGCTAGTGGTTTGGGTCTAGCGGTCACAGATACGCAGTATTTT
TRBV2	-	TRBJ2-5	-	CASGRREETQYF	TGTGCCAGCGGGAGGCGGGAAGAGACCCAGTACTTC
TRBV19	-	TRBJ1-6	TRBD1	CASSAGTANNSPLHF	TGTGCCAGTAGTGCCGGGACAGCAAATAATTCACCCCTCCACTTT
TRBV2	-	TRBJ2-1	TRBD2	CASNRGLAGVEQFF	TGTGCCAGCAACCGAGGACTAGCGGGAGTTGAGCAGTTCTTC
TRBV11-3	-	TRBJ2-3	TRBD2	CASSPSGGTDTQYF	TGTGCCAGCAGCCCAAGCGGGGGCACAGATACGCAGTATTTT
TRBV18	-	TRBJ1-1	-	CASSLGGNTEAFF	TGTGCCAGCTCATTGGGGGGAAACACTGAAGCTTTCTTT
TRBV7-8	-	TRBJ2-3	TRBD2	CASSPLAGVGTDTQYF	TGTGCCAGCAGCCCGCTAGCGGGAGTTGGCACAGATACGCAGTATTTT
TRBV7-9	-	TRBJ1-2	-	CASSLASTGTGYTF	TGTGCCAGCAGCTTAGCCTCCACAGGGACCGGCTACACCTTC
TRBV28	-	TRBJ2-7	-	CASSFPQGGGYEQYF	TGTGCCAGCAGTTTCCCCCAGGGAGGAGGTTACGAGCAGTACTTC
TRBV10-3	-	TRBJ1-1	-	CATWSGVNTEAFF	TGTGCCACCTGGTCAGGGGTGAACACTGAAGCTTTCTTT
TRBV28	-	TRBJ2-7	-	CASSFRSGRTSSYEQYF	TGTGCCAGCAGTTTCCGTAGCGGACGGACCAGCTCCTACGAGCAGTACTTC
TRBV2	-	TRBJ1-4	TRBD1	CASRETGLLEKLFF	TGTGCCAGCAGAGAGACAGGGTTGTTAGAAAAACTGTTTTTT
TRBV11-2	-	TRBJ1-3	TRBD1	CASSPTGAVRGNTIYF	TGTGCCAGCAGCCCCACAGGGGCGGTGCGCGGAAACACCATATATTTT
TRBV28	-	TRBJ1-3	-	CASSLQQGLVDTIYF	TGTGCCAGCAGTTTACAGCAGGGGTTAGTGGACACCATATATTTT
TRBV9	once	TRBJ2-5	-	CASSVDRETQYF	TGTGCCAGCAGCGTAGATCGGGAGACCCAGTACTTC